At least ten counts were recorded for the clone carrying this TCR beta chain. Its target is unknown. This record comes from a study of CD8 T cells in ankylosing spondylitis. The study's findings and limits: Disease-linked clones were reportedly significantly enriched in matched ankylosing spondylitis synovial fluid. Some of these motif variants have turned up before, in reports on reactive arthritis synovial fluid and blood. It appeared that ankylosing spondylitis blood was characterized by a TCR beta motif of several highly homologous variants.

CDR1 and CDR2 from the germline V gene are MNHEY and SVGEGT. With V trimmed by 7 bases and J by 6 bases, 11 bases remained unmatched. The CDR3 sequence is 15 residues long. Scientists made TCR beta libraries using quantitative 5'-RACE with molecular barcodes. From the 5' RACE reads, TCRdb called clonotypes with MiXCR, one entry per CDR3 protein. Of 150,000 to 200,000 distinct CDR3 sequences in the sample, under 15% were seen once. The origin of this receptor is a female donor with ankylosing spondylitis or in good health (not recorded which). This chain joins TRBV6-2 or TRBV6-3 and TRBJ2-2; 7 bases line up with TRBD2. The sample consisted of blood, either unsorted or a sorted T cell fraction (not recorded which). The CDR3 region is CASTFGTILPGELFF. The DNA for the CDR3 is TGTGCCAGCACTTTTGGGACTATACTCCCCGGGGAGCTGTTTTTT.